These 20 T cell receptor beta chains originate from one sample sequenced in a study of T cell responses to AZD1222 COVID-19 vaccine. This table comes from immunoSEQ multiplex PCR, and its TCRdb copy is limited to in-frame clones, with some not included. The sample records about 92,000 clones, about 89% being singletons. Sequenced here: peripheral blood, sampled on day 0 of AZD1222 vaccination. The receptor source for this set is an adult in good health.

The J gene is TRBJ1-2, the V gene TRBV12-3 or TRBV12-4; D is undetermined. V was pared by 2 bases and J by 3 bases, with 1 base between. The CDR3 runs to 11 residues. The CDR3 nucleotides are TGTGCCAGCAGTTTACACTATGGCTACACCTTC. It translates to CASSLHYGYTF.

The J gene is TRBJ1-5, the V gene TRBV10-1; D ambiguous. This CDR3 has 11 amino acids. Germline CDR1 reads WNHNN; CDR2 reads SYGVQD (reference sequence). Between the trimmed V and J ends, which lost 6 bases and 8 bases, there was a span of 8 bases. CDR3 coding DNA: TGCGCCAGCAGCGAAGTCGAGCCCCAGCATTTT. Translated, it gives CASSEVEPQHF.

This chain connects TRBV3-1 (or the pseudogene TRBV3-2) to TRBJ2-1, with D unresolved. Germline V gives CDR1 LGHDT, CDR2 YNNKEL (reference sequence). The CDR3 consists of 14 residues. V lost 1 base and J 5 bases, leaving 9 bases between the germline ends. In nucleotides, the CDR3 is TGTGCCAGCAGCCAAGCTACTGCTAACAATGAGCAGTTCTTC. This encodes CASSQATANNEQFF.

The chain has TRBV2 and TRBJ2-7; 8 positions match TRBD2. This CDR3 contains 16 residues. CDR1 is SNHLY and CDR2 is FYNNEI in the germline V gene. V lost 0 bases and J lost 0; bases outside the gene matches: 4. CDR3: CASSEATTSVSYEQYF. The CDR3 bases are TGTGCCAGCAGTGAAGCGACGACTAGCGTCTCCTACGAGCAGTACTTC.

This clone was counted once. CDR3 residues: CASSFLGRGAPDTQYF. In DNA form, the CDR3 reads TGTGCCAGCAGTTTTCTTGGACGCGGGGCCCCAGATACGCAGTATTTT. The V and J genes are TRBV27 and TRBJ2-3; weak D call: TRBD2 (6 bases). The CDR3 extends over 16 amino acids. The germline V and J ends were trimmed by 3 bases and 4 bases, with 17 bases remaining between them. The germline V gene has CDR1 MNHEY and CDR2 SMNVEV (reference sequence).

The chain joins TRBV2 to TRBJ1-2, with D tentatively TRBD1 (6 bases). Germline V CDR1 and CDR2: SNHLY, FYNNEI. The CDR3 is 15 residues long. Between the trimmed V and J ends, which lost 1 base and 4 bases, there was a span of 13 bases. The CDR3 nucleotides are TGTGCCAGCAGTGAAGGGTGGCAGGGGTTCTATGGCTACACCTTC. Amino acid sequence: CASSEGWQGFYGYTF.

This clone was picked up one time. J is TRBJ2-5 and V is TRBV4-1, with TRBD2 identical over 10 bases. J lost 2 bases, V lost 1 base, and 7 bases had no gene match. Germline V lookup: CDR1 MGHRA, CDR2 YSYEKL. This CDR3 is built from 17 residues. For the CDR3, the DNA is TGCGCCAGCAGCCAAGGTACTAGCGGGGCTTATCAAGAGACCCAGTACTTC. Amino acids: CASSQGTSGAYQETQYF.

This clone was detected only once. V is TRBV27 and J is TRBJ1-5; 8 positions match TRBD1. CDR3 length: 15 residues. Germline CDR1 is MNHEY and CDR2 is SMNVEV (reference sequence). Germline trimming cut 7 bases from V and 4 bases from J; bases unmatched to any gene: 9. The DNA for the CDR3 is TGTGCCAGCATCCCCGCCTGGGACAGGAATCAGCCCCAGCATTTT. Translating it yields CASIPAWDRNQPQHF.

The gene calls are TRBV7-8 and TRBJ1-6; 11 positions match TRBD1. V lost 5 bases to trimming and J lost 12 bases; unmatched junction nucleotides: 15. Germline V lookup: CDR1 SGHVS, CDR2 FQNEAQ. This CDR3 has 17 amino acids. The CDR3 DNA reads as TGTGCCAGCAGCCCTCCGGGACAGGGGGTTGTTAGGGGACCCCTCCACTTT. This translates into CASSPPGQGVVRGPLHF.

This chain connects TRBV5-1 to TRBJ2-3; the match to TRBD2 covers 9 bases. The V segment lost 5 bases and the J segment 5 bases; nucleotides outside the gene matches: 6. The CDR3 covers 14 residues. CDR1 is SGHRS and CDR2 is YFSETQ in the germline V gene. This chain's CDR3 is CASRGGGAGDTQYF. The CDR3 nucleotides are TGCGCCAGCAGGGGCGGGGGGGCCGGAGATACGCAGTATTTT.

The chain is built from TRBV28 and TRBJ2-1, with a tentative D call TRBD1 (6 bases). The CDR3 consists of 15 residues. Germline-derived CDR1 and CDR2 are MDHEN and SYDVKM. Trimming pared 7 bases from V and 4 bases from J, leaving 17 bases between. CDR3 sequence reads: CASKGAARGYNEQFF. CDR3 in DNA: TGTGCCAGCAAAGGGGCAGCGAGGGGGTACAATGAGCAGTTCTTC.

The chain has TRBV5-6 and TRBJ1-1; weak D call: TRBD1 (6 bases). The CDR3 is 17 amino acids. The germline V gene encodes CDR1 SGHDT and CDR2 YYEEEE. Trimming stripped 3 bases from V and 0 bases from J, with 18 bases between. This CDR3 is CASSSTGLGSLNTEAFF. In DNA form, the CDR3 reads TGTGCCAGCAGCTCCACAGGGTTGGGTTCTCTGAACACTGAAGCTTTCTTT.

CDR3 sequence: CASSLAIDRDSGYTF. In DNA, the CDR3 is TGTGCCAGCAGCTTGGCCATAGACAGGGATTCGGGCTACACCTTC. This chain connects TRBV5-5 to TRBJ1-2; 7 positions agree with TRBD1. CDR1 SGHKS and CDR2 YYEKEE come from the germline V gene (reference sequence). The length of the CDR3 is 15 residues. The junction had 10 bases not matched to a gene; V was cut back by 0 bases and J by 8 bases.

The chain has TRBV27 and TRBJ1-1; no firm D call. With 6 bases removed from V and 5 bases from J, the gap between germline ends came to 10 bases. Germline V gives CDR1 MNHEY, CDR2 SMNVEV (reference sequence). The CDR3 contains 12 residues. CDR3 sequence (DNA): TGTGCCAGCAGCCGAACCGGGACTGAAGCTTTCTTT. Translation gives CASSRTGTEAFF.

The gene calls are TRBV11-1 and TRBJ1-2, with 9 bases lining up with TRBD1. The CDR3 consists of 15 residues. Per germline, CDR1 SGHAT and CDR2 FQDESV (reference sequence). The ends lost 5 bases at V and 7 bases at J; junction bases unmatched: 11. The CDR3 DNA sequence: TGTGCCAGCAGCACTTCCGGGACAGGGCTTCTTGGCTACACCTTC. Translation: CASSTSGTGLLGYTF.

This clone was seen only once. The chain has TRBV6-5 and TRBJ2-5, with D perhaps TRBD1 (5 bases). Looked up from germline, CDR1 is MNHEY and CDR2 is SVGAGI. The V and J ends lost 2 bases and 4 bases respectively, with 11 bases between them. This CDR3 is 14 amino acids long. The DNA for the CDR3 is TGTGCCAGCAGTTACCAATGGGGCGGAGAGACCCAGTACTTC. Its protein is CASSYQWGGETQYF.

This sequence joins TRBV7-8 and TRBJ1-1; D not resolved. CDR1 is SGHVS and CDR2 is FQNEAQ in the germline V gene. With 5 bases removed from V and 6 bases from J, the gap between germline ends came to 7 bases. The CDR3 runs 11 residues. The CDR3 nucleotides are TGTGCCAGCAGCCGAGCAGCTGAAGCTTTCTTT. Translation: CASSRAAEAFF.

The chain recombines TRBV3-1 (or the pseudogene TRBV3-2) with TRBJ1-5; D might be TRBD1 (5 bases). Trimming removed 1 base from V and 0 bases from J, with 16 bases in between. CDR1 is LGHDT, CDR2 YNNKEL, per germline (reference sequence). The CDR3 consists of 18 residues. CDR3 sequence (DNA): TGTGCCAGCAGCCAAGCCCCTCCACAACAGGATAGCAATCAGCCCCAGCATTTT. Protein: CASSQAPPQQDSNQPQHF.

J is TRBJ1-2 and V is TRBV19; D is uncertain. Germline V lookup: CDR1 LNHDA, CDR2 SQIVND (reference sequence). CDR3 size: 14 residues. The V end was cut by 3 bases, the J end by 4 bases, with 12 bases between. The CDR3 here is CASSITQATYGYTF. As DNA, the CDR3 is TGTGCCAGTAGTATCACCCAGGCTACCTATGGCTACACCTTC.

With respect to this clone: Other nucleotide sequences from this sample produce the same CDR3. This chain joins TRBV5-1 and TRBJ2-7; a possible D gene is TRBD2 (6 bases). The germline V and J ends were trimmed by 0 bases and 7 bases, with 8 bases remaining between them. The CDR3 has 12 residues. Germline CDR1 reads SGHRS; CDR2 reads YFSETQ. DNA of the CDR3: TGCGCCAGCAGCTTGGAGGGGAGGGAGCAGTACTTC. It translates to CASSLEGREQYF.